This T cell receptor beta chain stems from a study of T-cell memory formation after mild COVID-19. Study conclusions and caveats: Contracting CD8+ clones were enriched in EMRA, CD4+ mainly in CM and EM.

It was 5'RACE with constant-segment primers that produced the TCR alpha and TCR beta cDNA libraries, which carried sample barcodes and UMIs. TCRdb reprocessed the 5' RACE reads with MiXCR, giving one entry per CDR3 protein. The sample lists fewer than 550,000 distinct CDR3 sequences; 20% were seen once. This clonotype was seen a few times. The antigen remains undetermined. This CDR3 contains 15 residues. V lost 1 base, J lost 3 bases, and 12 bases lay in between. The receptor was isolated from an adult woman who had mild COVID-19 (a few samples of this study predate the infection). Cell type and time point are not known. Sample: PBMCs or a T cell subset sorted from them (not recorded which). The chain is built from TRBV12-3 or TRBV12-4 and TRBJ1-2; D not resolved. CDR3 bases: TGTGCCAGCAGTTTAGGCAGACGATCTTACTATGGCTACACCTTC. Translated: CASSLGRRSYYGYTF.